Listed below are T cell receptor beta chains from one sample, sequenced in a study of blood T cell repertoires in COVID-19. Method: immunoSEQ multiplex PCR; TCRdb's copy keeps in-frame clones and lacks some. The table has roughly 120,000 clones, 90% seen once. The sequenced sample was peripheral blood. Receptors were obtained from a man aged 55-75 years with COVID-19, enrolled during active disease. The CDR3 runs from the conserved cysteine through the conserved F or W. The D gene is left open where the match is weak. The listing skips clone size in some rows; elsewhere it reads once, few, many or a size class.

TRBD2 - TRBJ2-7 TRBV6-1 CASSERTSGSYEQYF TGTGCCAGCAGTGAACGGACTAGCGGCTCCTACGAGCAGTACTTC
- - TRBJ1-2 TRBV3-1/TRBV3-2 CASSQGRAINYGYTF TGTGCCAGCAGCCAGGGTAGAGCGATTAACTATGGCTACACCTTC
- - TRBJ2-2 TRBV9 CASSVGGSNTGELFF TGTGCCAGCAGCGTAGGCGGCTCGAACACCGGGGAGCTGTTTTTT
- - TRBJ2-3 TRBV7-2 CASSLAGVGTDTQYF TGTGCCAGCAGCTTAGCGGGAGTAGGAACAGATACGCAGTATTTT
- - TRBJ1-5 TRBV19 CASSGEEASNQPQHF TGTGCCAGTAGTGGTGAGGAGGCGAGCAATCAGCCCCAGCATTTT
- - TRBJ1-3 TRBV11-3 CASSELLAGNTIYF TGTGCCAGCAGCGAACTTCTAGCTGGAAACACCATATATTTT
- once TRBJ2-7 TRBV30 CAWSSGSSYEQYF TGTGCCTGGAGTTCCGGGAGCTCCTACGAGCAGTACTTC
- - TRBJ2-5 TRBV29-1 CSVNERIQETQYF TGCAGCGTCAACGAGCGCATCCAAGAGACCCAGTACTTC
TRBD1 - TRBJ1-4 TRBV19 CATSGGQLNEKLFF TGTGCCACCTCAGGGGGACAACTAAATGAAAAACTGTTTTTT
- - TRBJ1-1 TRBV10-3 CATGGGGGTEAFF TGTGCTACCGGTGGGGGGGGAGGGACTGAAGCTTTCTTT
TRBD2 - TRBJ2-3 TRBV7-3 CASSFGTSGGTDTQYF TGTGCCAGCAGCTTTGGGACTAGCGGGGGCACAGATACGCAGTATTTT
TRBD2 - TRBJ2-1 TRBV10-3 CAISSGSGDEQFF TGTGCCATCAGCAGCGGGAGTGGGGATGAGCAGTTCTTC
- - TRBJ2-7 TRBV3-1/TRBV3-2 CASSARPGTYEQYF TGTGCCAGCAGCGCCCGACCAGGGACCTACGAGCAGTACTTC
TRBD1 - TRBJ1-6 TRBV28 CASSQRTGNSPLHF TGTGCCAGCAGTCAACGGACAGGGAATTCACCCCTCCACTTT
TRBD1 - TRBJ2-7 TRBV5-1 CASSLAASGTGDEQYF TGCGCCAGCAGCTTGGCAGCATCCGGGACAGGGGACGAGCAGTACTTC
TRBD1 - TRBJ2-1 TRBV28 CASSPLTGSLLDEQFF TGTGCCAGCAGTCCCTTGACAGGGAGTTTGTTGGATGAGCAGTTCTTC
- - TRBJ1-6 TRBV18 CASSPGGQNNSPLHF TGTGCCAGCTCACCGGGCGGACAGAATAATTCACCCCTCCACTTT
- - TRBJ2-3 TRBV5-1 CASSYGRGPDTQYF TGCGCCAGCAGCTACGGCAGGGGTCCAGATACGCAGTATTTT
- - TRBJ2-3 TRBV29-1 CSVGRGTDTQYF TGCAGCGTTGGACGGGGCACAGATACGCAGTATTTT
TRBD1 - TRBJ1-6 TRBV19 CASSVQGDRSPLHF TGTGCCAGTAGTGTTCAGGGGGACAGGTCACCCCTCCACTTT
TRBD1 - TRBJ1-2 TRBV4-1 CASSQDGTGWYGYTF TGCGCCAGCAGCCAAGATGGGACAGGATGGTATGGCTACACCTTC
TRBD1 - TRBJ2-3 TRBV5-4 CASSPRTGGTDTQYF TGTGCCAGCAGCCCCCGGACAGGGGGGACAGATACGCAGTATTTT
- - TRBJ2-1 TRBV15 CATSRDPTGNEQFF TGTGCCACCAGCAGAGATCCAACAGGCAATGAGCAGTTCTTC
- - TRBJ2-1 TRBV19 CASSISVGEGGEQFF TGTGCCAGTAGTATATCGGTGGGTGAAGGGGGTGAGCAGTTCTTC
TRBD2 - TRBJ2-1 TRBV10-2 CASGTPGLAGEDEQFF TGCGCCAGCGGGACCCCCGGCCTAGCGGGAGAGGATGAGCAGTTCTTC
- - TRBJ1-1 TRBV30 CAWTYGKNTEAFF TGTGCCTGGACCTACGGGAAGAACACTGAAGCTTTCTTT
- once TRBJ1-5 TRBV7-9 CASSLARYQPQHF TGTGCCAGCAGCTTAGCGAGGTATCAGCCCCAGCATTTT
TRBD1 - TRBJ2-1 TRBV5-1 CASSSPGGEGYNEQFF TGCGCCAGCAGTTCGCCAGGGGGCGAAGGGTACAATGAGCAGTTCTTC
- - TRBJ2-3 TRBV28 CASSFRGTDTQYF TGTGCCAGCAGTTTTCGGGGCACAGATACGCAGTATTTT
- - TRBJ1-2 TRBV7-9 CASSPEDSTYYGYTF TGTGCCAGCAGCCCAGAGGACAGTACCTACTATGGCTACACCTTC
- - TRBJ1-4 TRBV27 CASSTSRFATNEKLFF TGTGCCAGCAGTACCTCCCGGTTTGCAACTAATGAAAAACTGTTTTTT
- - TRBJ2-1 TRBV9 CASSAGSGGAEQFF TGTGCCAGCAGCGCCGGATCCGGGGGAGCTGAGCAGTTCTTC
- - TRBJ2-2 TRBV25-1 CASSRPRGGPSWTGELFF TGTGCCAGCAGCCGTCCCCGAGGAGGACCGAGTTGGACCGGGGAGCTGTTTTTT
TRBD2 - TRBJ2-5 TRBV29-1 CSSGGGETQYF TGCAGCTCTGGGGGGGGAGAGACCCAGTACTTC
TRBD2 - TRBJ2-7 TRBV27 CASSLSVTSGSYEQYF TGTGCCAGCAGTTTATCGGTGACTAGCGGGAGTTACGAGCAGTACTTC
- - TRBJ1-1 TRBV12-5 CASGSGPGNTEAFF TGTGCTAGTGGCTCAGGTCCGGGAAACACTGAAGCTTTCTTT
TRBD1 - TRBJ1-4 TRBV18 CASSPTGATNEKLFF TGTGCCAGCTCACCGACAGGGGCAACTAATGAAAAACTGTTTTTT
- - TRBJ1-6 TRBV6-5 CASSRDTRASPLHF TGTGCCAGCAGTCGGGACACCAGGGCTTCACCCCTCCACTTT
- - TRBJ2-1 TRBV9 CASSVGLRVSEQFF TGTGCCAGCAGCGTAGGTCTCCGAGTAAGTGAGCAGTTCTTC
- - TRBJ1-5 TRBV6-5 CASGRAGNQPQHF TGTGCCAGCGGAAGGGCGGGGAATCAGCCCCAGCATTTT
TRBD2 - TRBJ2-1 TRBV6-1 CASSLGTSGYNEQFF TGTGCCAGCAGCCTCGGGACTAGCGGATACAATGAGCAGTTCTTC
- - TRBJ2-7 TRBV7-2 CASSFRSGEQYF TGTGCCAGCAGCTTTCGCTCGGGCGAGCAGTACTTC
TRBD2 - TRBJ2-7 TRBV18 CASSPGSTSGSTAYEQYF TGTGCCAGCTCACCAGGGTCGACTAGCGGGAGCACGGCCTACGAGCAGTACTTC
- - TRBJ1-6 TRBV27 CASSFGYNSPLHF TGTGCCAGCAGTTTCGGCTATAATTCACCCCTCCACTTT
- - TRBJ1-2 TRBV12-3/TRBV12-4 CASLLNYGYTF TGTGCCAGCCTACTGAACTATGGCTACACCTTC
TRBD2 - TRBJ2-1 TRBV7-3 CASSTGLAGGVEQFF TGTGCCAGCAGCACGGGACTAGCGGGAGGGGTTGAGCAGTTCTTC
- - TRBJ2-1 TRBV11-2 CASSFSEGTEQFF TGTGCCAGCAGCTTTTCCGAGGGAACTGAGCAGTTCTTC
TRBD1 - TRBJ1-1 TRBV5-1 CASSFYSTGMNTEAFF TGCGCCAGCAGCTTCTATTCGACAGGGATGAACACTGAAGCTTTCTTT
- - TRBJ2-5 TRBV9 CASSPRLEGETQYF TGTGCCAGCAGCCCCAGACTAGAGGGAGAGACCCAGTACTTC
- - TRBJ1-4 TRBV5-4 CASSLGFQAEKLFF TGTGCCAGCAGCTTGGGGTTCCAGGCGGAAAAACTGTTTTTT
- - TRBJ1-1 TRBV5-4 CASSLARTAEAFF TGTGCCAGCAGCTTGGCCCGGACAGCTGAAGCTTTCTTT
- - TRBJ1-2 TRBV6-2/TRBV6-3 CASSYSSLAGGYTF TGTGCCAGCAGTTACTCGAGTCTCGCGGGCGGCTACACCTTC